This entry lists 13 T cell receptor beta chains sequenced from one sample in a study of diagnostic markers for celiac disease. No DNA is given; TCRdb re-called the reads and lists each CDR3 protein once. The table for this sample gives 5,500 to 7,000 distinct CDR3 sequences. Sequenced input: either unsorted cells or a sorted T cell fraction (not recorded which). Receptors were obtained from a human donor. This table probably holds off-target reads from a library built for another chain.

This chain connects TRBV7-7 to TRBJ2-1; TCRdb designates TRBD2, a call that cannot be tested without DNA. Germline values: CDR1 SSHAT, CDR2 FNYEAQ (reference sequence). CDR3 length: 15 residues. The CDR3 sequence: CASSLGLAEYNEQFF.

Considering frequency, this clonotype is medium-sized. The chain is built from TRBV7-2 and TRBJ2-7; the TCRdb call, TRBD1, lacks DNA for checking. Germline loops: CDR1 SGHTA, CDR2 FQGNSA. CDR3 length equals 15 residues. The CDR3 here is CASSIRVGGNHEQYF. The full variable domain, in which reference TRBV7-2 and TRBJ2-7 provide the parts outside the CDR3, is GAGVSQSPSNKVTEKGKDVELRCDPISGHTALYWYRQSLGQGLEFLIYFQGNSAPDKSGLPSDRFSAERTGGSVSTLTIQRTQQEDSAVYLCASSIRVGGNHEQYFGPGTRLTVT.

Judged by frequency, this clonotype is medium-sized. V gene TRBV5-1 combines with J gene TRBJ1-4; TCRdb lists TRBD1, though no DNA is available to test this call. Germline CDR1 is SGHRS and CDR2 is YFSETQ. This CDR3 comprises 13 residues. The chain's CDR3 is CASSWGQGEKLFF.

This clonotype ranks as medium-sized in terms of frequency. The rearrangement uses TRBV27 and TRBJ1-1; with no DNA, the TCRdb D assignment of TRBD1 cannot be verified. The CDR3 runs to 14 residues. Germline lookup yields CDR1 MNHEY and CDR2 SMNVEV (reference sequence). The CDR3 protein is CASSLFRANTEAFF.

V and J are TRBV5-6 and TRBJ2-3; TCRdb indicates TRBD1, and absent DNA this call remains unverified. Germline loops: CDR1 SGHDT, CDR2 YYEEEE. The CDR3 runs 15 residues. The CDR3 protein is CASSLVGQGKDTQYF.

J is TRBJ2-3 and V is TRBV12-3 or TRBV12-4. This CDR3 has 11 residues. The CDR3 loop reads CASSPRDTQYF.

V usage is TRBV18 and J usage is TRBJ2-1. The CDR3 is made up of 15 amino acids. In germline, CDR1 is KGHSH, CDR2 LQKENI. CDR3 region: CASSPPDRPDNEQFF.

The V call is TRBV7-2, the J call TRBJ2-3. Germline loops: CDR1 SGHTA, CDR2 FQGNSA. CDR3 length: 14 amino acids. The CDR3: CASSLTETTDTQYF.

This clonotype counts as medium-sized (0.01 to 0.1%) by frequency. CDR3 protein: CASSSRDSNNSPLHF. The rearrangement uses TRBV13 and TRBJ1-6. Per germline, CDR1 PRHDT and CDR2 FYEKMQ (reference sequence). The CDR3 consists of 15 residues.

This chain uses TRBV7-9 with TRBJ1-2; TCRdb outputs TRBD1, but without DNA this stays unchecked. The CDR3 spans 15 residues. Germline CDR1 SEHNR, CDR2 FQNEAQ (reference sequence). The CDR3 region is CASSLEDRGLLGYTF.

V is TRBV20-1 and J is TRBJ2-5; with no DNA, the TCRdb D assignment of TRBD2 cannot be verified. Germline V CDR1 and CDR2: DFQATT, SNEGSKA (reference sequence). This CDR3 region has 15 residues. This CDR3 reads CSARDGEGGGETQYF.

The chain combines TRBV5-1 with TRBJ1-2; TCRdb returns TRBD1, unconfirmable since there is no DNA. Germline V lookup: CDR1 SGHRS, CDR2 YFSETQ. CDR3 length: 15 amino acids. CDR3: CASRETRGRYDGYTF.

This clonotype is identified as medium-sized from frequency. CDR3: CASSLDWGLSYEQYF. V is TRBV5-1 and J is TRBJ2-7; TCRdb reports TRBD2, a call that lacks DNA to check it against. The CDR3 extends over 15 amino acids. Germline V gene data show CDR1 as SGHRS and CDR2 as YFSETQ.